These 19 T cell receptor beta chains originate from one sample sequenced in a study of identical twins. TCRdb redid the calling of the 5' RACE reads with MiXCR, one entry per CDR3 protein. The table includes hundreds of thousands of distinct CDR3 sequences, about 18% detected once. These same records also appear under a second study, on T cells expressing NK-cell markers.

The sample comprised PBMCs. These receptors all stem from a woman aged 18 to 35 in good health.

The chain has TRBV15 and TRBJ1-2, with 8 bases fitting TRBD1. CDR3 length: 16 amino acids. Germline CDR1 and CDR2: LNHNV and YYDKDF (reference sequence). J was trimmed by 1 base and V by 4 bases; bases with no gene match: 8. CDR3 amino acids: CATSTLRTGSNYGYTF. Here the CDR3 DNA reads TGTGCCACCAGCACACTCAGGACAGGGAGTAACTATGGCTACACCTTC.

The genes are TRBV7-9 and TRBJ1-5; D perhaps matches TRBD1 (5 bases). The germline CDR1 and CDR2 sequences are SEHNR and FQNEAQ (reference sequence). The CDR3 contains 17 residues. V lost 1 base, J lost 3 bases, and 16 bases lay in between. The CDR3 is CASSLVFGANDNQPQHF. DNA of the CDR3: TGTGCCAGCAGCTTAGTTTTTGGGGCAAATGACAATCAGCCCCAGCATTTT.

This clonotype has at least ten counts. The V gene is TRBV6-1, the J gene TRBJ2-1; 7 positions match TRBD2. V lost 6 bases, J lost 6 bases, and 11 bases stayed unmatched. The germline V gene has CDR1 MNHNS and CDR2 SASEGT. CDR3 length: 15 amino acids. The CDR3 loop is CASRGLSGPANEQFF. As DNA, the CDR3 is TGTGCCAGCAGGGGCCTTAGCGGGCCTGCCAATGAGCAGTTCTTC.

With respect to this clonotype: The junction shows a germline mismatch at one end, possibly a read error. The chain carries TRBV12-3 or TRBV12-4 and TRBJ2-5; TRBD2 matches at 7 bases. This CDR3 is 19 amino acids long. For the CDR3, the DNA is TGTGCCATCAGTTTGTTGGGGGGGAGACCCAGTGGGGACCAAGAGACCCAGTACTTC. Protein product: CAISLLGGRPSGDQETQYF.

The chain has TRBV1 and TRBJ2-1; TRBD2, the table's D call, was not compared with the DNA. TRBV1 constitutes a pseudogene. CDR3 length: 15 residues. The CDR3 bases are TGCACCAGCAGGGGACTAGCGGGAGAGAACAATGAGCAGTTCTTC. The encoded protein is CTSRGLAGENNEQFF.

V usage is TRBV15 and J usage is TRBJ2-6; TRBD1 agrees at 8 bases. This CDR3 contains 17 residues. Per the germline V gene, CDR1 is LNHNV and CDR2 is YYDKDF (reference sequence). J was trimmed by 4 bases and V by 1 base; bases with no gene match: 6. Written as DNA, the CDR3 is TGTGCCACCAGCAGAGGGACAGGGATGCCCGGGGCCAACGTCCTGACTTTC. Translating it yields CATSRGTGMPGANVLTF.

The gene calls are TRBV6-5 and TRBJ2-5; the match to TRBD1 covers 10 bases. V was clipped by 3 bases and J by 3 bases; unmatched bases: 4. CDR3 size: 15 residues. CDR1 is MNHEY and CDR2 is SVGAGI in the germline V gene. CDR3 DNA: TGTGCCAGCAGTTATCGACAGGGGGCAAAAGAGACCCAGTACTTC. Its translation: CASSYRQGAKETQYF.

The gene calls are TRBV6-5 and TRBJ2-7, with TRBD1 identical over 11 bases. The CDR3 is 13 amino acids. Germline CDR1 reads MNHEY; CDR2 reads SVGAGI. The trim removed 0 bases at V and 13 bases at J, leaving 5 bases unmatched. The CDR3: CASSYSRTGGEYF. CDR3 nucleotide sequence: TGTGCCAGCAGTTACTCGAGGACAGGGGGCGAATACTTC.

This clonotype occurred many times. CDR3 loop: CSARPLETGSYGYTF. The CDR3 coding sequence is TGCAGTGCTAGGCCCCTTGAGACAGGGTCATATGGCTACACCTTC. V gene TRBV20-1 combines with J gene TRBJ1-2, with 7 bases aligning to TRBD1. The V gene's germline CDR1 is DFQATT and CDR2 SNEGSKA (reference sequence). Unmatched junction bases numbered 12, after V lost 3 bases and J lost 5 bases. The CDR3 has 15 amino acids.

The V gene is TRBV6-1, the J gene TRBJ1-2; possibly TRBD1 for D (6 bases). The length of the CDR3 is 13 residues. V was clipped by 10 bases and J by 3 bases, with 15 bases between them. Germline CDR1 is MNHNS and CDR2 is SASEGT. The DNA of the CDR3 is TGTGCCACAAAAACAGGGAGGGACTATGGCTACACCTTC. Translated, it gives CATKTGRDYGYTF.

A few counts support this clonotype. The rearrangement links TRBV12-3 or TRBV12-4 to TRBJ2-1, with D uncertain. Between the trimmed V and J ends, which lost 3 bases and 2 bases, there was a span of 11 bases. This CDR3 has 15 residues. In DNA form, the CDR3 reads TGTGCCAGCAGTTTTTCCGAATCCCCCTACAATGAGCAGTTCTTC. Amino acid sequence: CASSFSESPYNEQFF.

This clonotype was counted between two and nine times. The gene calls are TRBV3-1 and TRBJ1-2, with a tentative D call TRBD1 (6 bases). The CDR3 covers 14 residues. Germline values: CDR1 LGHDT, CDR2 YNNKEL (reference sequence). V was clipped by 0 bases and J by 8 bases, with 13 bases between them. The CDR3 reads CASSQDQGLSGYTF. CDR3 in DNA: TGTGCCAGCAGCCAAGATCAGGGGTTGAGCGGCTACACCTTC.

This chain's CDR3 is CASSPSGGSRGKKTQYF. The CDR3 coding sequence is TGTGCCAGCAGCCCATCGGGTGGGAGCCGAGGGAAAAAGACCCAGTACTTC. The J gene is TRBJ2-5, the V gene TRBV12-3 or TRBV12-4, with D possibly TRBD2 on 5 matching bases. Between the trimmed V and J ends, which lost 6 bases and 6 bases, there was a span of 26 bases. The CDR3 runs to 17 residues.

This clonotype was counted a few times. CDR3 nucleotides: TGTGCCAGCAGCTTGTATAACAGGGGAGGAGATGGCTACACCTTC. Translating gives CASSLYNRGGDGYTF. This chain uses TRBV5-6 with TRBJ1-2; 7 bases are a match to TRBD1. Germline V lookup: CDR1 SGHDT, CDR2 YYEEEE. J lost 6 bases, V lost 1 base, and 9 bases had no gene match. This CDR3 contains 15 residues.

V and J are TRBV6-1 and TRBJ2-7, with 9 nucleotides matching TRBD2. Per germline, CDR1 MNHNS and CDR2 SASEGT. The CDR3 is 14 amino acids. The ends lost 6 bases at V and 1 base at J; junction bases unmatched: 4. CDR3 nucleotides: TGTGCCAGCAGGGGACTAGCCGAATCCTACGAGCAGTACTTC. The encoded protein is CASRGLAESYEQYF.

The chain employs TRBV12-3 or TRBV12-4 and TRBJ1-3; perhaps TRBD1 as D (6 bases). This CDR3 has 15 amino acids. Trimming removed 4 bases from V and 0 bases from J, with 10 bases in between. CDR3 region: CASSWTANSGNTIYF. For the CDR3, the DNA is TGTGCCAGCAGTTGGACAGCTAACTCTGGAAACACCATATATTTT.

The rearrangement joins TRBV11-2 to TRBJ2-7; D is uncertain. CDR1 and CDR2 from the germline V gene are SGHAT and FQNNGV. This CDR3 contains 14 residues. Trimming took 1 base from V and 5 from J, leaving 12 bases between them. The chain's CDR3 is CASSLGRGNHEQYF. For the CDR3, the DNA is TGTGCCAGCAGCTTAGGGCGAGGTAACCACGAGCAGTACTTC. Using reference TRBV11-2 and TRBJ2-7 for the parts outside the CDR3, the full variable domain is EAGVAQSPRYKIIEKRQSVAFWCNPISGHATLYWYQQILGQGPKLLIQFQNNGVVDDSQLPKDRFSAERLKGVDSTLKIQPAKLEDSAVYLCASSLGRGNHEQYFGPGTRLTVT.

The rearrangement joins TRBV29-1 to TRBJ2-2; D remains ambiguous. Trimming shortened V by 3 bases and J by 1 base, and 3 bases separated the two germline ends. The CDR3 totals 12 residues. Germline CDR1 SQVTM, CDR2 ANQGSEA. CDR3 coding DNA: TGCAGCGTTGATAAGAACACCGGGGAGCTGTTTTTT. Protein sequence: CSVDKNTGELFF.

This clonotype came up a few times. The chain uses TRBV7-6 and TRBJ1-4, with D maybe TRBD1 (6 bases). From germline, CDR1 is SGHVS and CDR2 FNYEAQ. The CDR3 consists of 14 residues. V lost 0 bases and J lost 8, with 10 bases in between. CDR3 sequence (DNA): TGTGCCAGCAGCTTAGCGCAGGGGAGGGAAAAACTGTTTTTT. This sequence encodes CASSLAQGREKLFF.